This TCR beta chain came from a study of Graves' ophthalmopathy and Graves' hyperthyroidism. J lost 0 bases, V lost 0 bases, and 11 bases had no gene match. The germline CDR1 and CDR2 sequences are MGHRA and YSYEKL. The CDR3 has 19 residues. Only a few counts were recorded for this clonotype. Its antigen is not known. Clinical symptoms, serum thyroxine, TRAb, thyroid ultrasound and orbital computed tomography formed the basis of diagnosis. The study, taken as a whole, reports: A model of 13 signatures distinguished ophthalmopathy from stable hyperthyroidism at 87.88% sensitivity and 81.08% specificity.

From RNA, the CDR3 regions of TCR beta chains were amplified and sequenced. First-round RT-PCR employed HTBI primers, with a second-round multiplex PCR after it. TCRdb re-called the multiplex PCR reads through MiXCR, storing one row per CDR3 protein. Of 400,000 or so distinct CDR3 sequences in the sample, roughly 14% were seen once. The sequence was obtained from a woman in her late teens or twenties with stable Graves' hyperthyroidism. The chain has TRBV4-1 and TRBJ2-7; 10 positions match TRBD2. The sequenced sample was peripheral blood. The CDR3 loop reads CASSQDIVVRLAGSYEQYF. The DNA of the CDR3 is TGCGCCAGCAGCCAAGATATCGTTGTAAGACTAGCGGGCTCCTACGAGCAGTACTTC.